The next 8 T cell receptor beta chains were all read from a single sample in a study of OX40 agonist ivuxolimab in advanced cancers. Sequenced by immunoSEQ multiplex PCR; TCRdb stores in-frame clones only, minus some. The sample lists 35,000 to 40,000 clones, about 88% occurring once. The sequencing used CD4+ or CD8+ T cells sorted from blood, collected in a trial of the OX40 agonist ivuxolimab. The receptor set was obtained from an adult with an advanced solid tumor such as melanoma, head and neck, liver or kidney cancer.

The V and J genes are TRBV13 and TRBJ2-7; 7 nucleotides align to TRBD1. The V segment lost 4 bases and the J segment 3 bases; nucleotides outside the gene matches: 3. Germline V gene lookup returns CDR1 PRHDT and CDR2 FYEKMQ (reference sequence). The CDR3 totals 13 residues. The chain's CDR3 is CASSSGQNYEQYF. DNA for the CDR3: TGTGCCAGCAGCTCGGGACAGAACTACGAGCAGTACTTC.

The V and J genes are TRBV6-5 and TRBJ1-5, with D perhaps TRBD1 (5 bases). Per germline, CDR1 MNHEY and CDR2 SVGAGI. V was clipped by 7 bases and J by 2 bases, with 15 bases between them. The CDR3 loop spans 15 amino acids. CDR3 coding DNA: TGTGCCAGCACTCCGGGCGGGACGGGCAATCAGCCCCAGCATTTT. Translating gives CASTPGGTGNQPQHF.

J is TRBJ1-6 and V is TRBV6-1; D is unclear. With 6 bases removed from V and 5 bases from J, the gap between germline ends came to 14 bases. The germline gives CDR1 MNHNS, CDR2 SASEGT. The CDR3 is 15 residues long. CDR3 region: CASRTSGSDNSPLHF. In DNA form, the CDR3 reads TGTGCCAGCAGGACAAGCGGGTCCGATAATTCACCCCTCCACTTT.

The gene calls are TRBV18 and TRBJ1-4; D call uncertain. CDR1 and CDR2 from the germline V gene are KGHSH and LQKENI. The CDR3 loop spans 13 amino acids. The germline V and J ends were trimmed by 6 bases and 3 bases, with 8 bases remaining between them. The CDR3 protein is CASSPSANEKLFF. The CDR3 DNA is TGTGCCAGCTCCCCTTCCGCTAATGAAAAACTGTTTTTT.

The chain recombines TRBV5-1 with TRBJ1-1, with unresolved D. This CDR3 has 12 amino acids. Trimming shortened V by 5 bases and J by 0 bases, and 5 bases separated the two germline ends. In germline, CDR1 is SGHRS, CDR2 YFSETQ. The DNA of the CDR3 is TGCGCCAGCAGGGGTCTGAACACTGAAGCTTTCTTT. It yields the protein CASRGLNTEAFF.

Only a few counts were recorded for this clone. The chain has TRBV7-9 and TRBJ2-7, with TRBD2 identical over 8 bases. CDR3 length equals 15 residues. J lost 4 bases, V lost 1 base, and 6 bases had no gene match. From germline, CDR1 is SEHNR and CDR2 FQNEAQ (reference sequence). This CDR3 is CASSLGGGSVYEQYF. In nucleotides, the CDR3 is TGTGCCAGCAGCTTAGGCGGGGGGTCCGTTTACGAGCAGTACTTC. Filled out from reference TRBV7-9 and TRBJ2-7, the complete variable domain reads DTGVSQNPRHKITKRGQNVTFRCDPISEHNRLYWYRQTLGQGPEFLTYFQNEAQLEKSRLLSDRFSAERPKGSFSTLEIQRTEQGDSAMYLCASSLGGGSVYEQYFGPGTRLTVT.

To note about this clone: Other DNA sequences in the sample encode the same CDR3. V and J are TRBV27 and TRBJ1-1, with D hard to call. Trimming took 0 bases from V and 3 from J, leaving 5 bases between them. This CDR3 has 13 residues. Germline CDR1 reads MNHEY; CDR2 reads SMNVEV (reference sequence). CDR3 protein: CASSLSSDTEAFF. The CDR3 DNA sequence: TGTGCCAGCAGTTTATCGTCGGACACTGAAGCTTTCTTT.

This chain's CDR3 is CASSPAGTSDTGELFF. The CDR3 region has the DNA TGTGCCAGCTCACCAGCCGGGACAAGCGACACCGGGGAGCTGTTTTTT. V usage is TRBV18 and J usage is TRBJ2-2; D might be TRBD1 (6 bases). Germline-derived CDR1 and CDR2 are KGHSH and LQKENI. This CDR3 is 16 amino acids long. V was shortened by 2 bases and J by 3 bases, with 13 bases between the two germline ends.